This paragraph covers one T cell receptor beta chain sequence. This record comes from a study of glioma-infiltrating T cells after dendritic cell vaccination. Germline-derived CDR1 and CDR2 are SGDLS and YYNGEE. This CDR3 has 17 amino acids. The ends lost 5 bases at V and 4 bases at J; junction bases unmatched: 9. Described time point: after dendritic cell vaccination, including at tumor progression/relapse. Only patients with spare fresh-frozen tumor and over two years of follow-up were included. Assay used: immunoSEQ multiplex PCR; TCRdb lists only in-frame clones, some missing. The table records 98,000 or so clones, approximately 84% of them present only once.

Specimen: blood, collected after dendritic cell vaccination. This chain joins TRBV9 and TRBJ2-3; 14 bases agree with TRBD2. This TCR was recovered from a human donor with glioblastoma. CDR3 protein: CASSNRLAGGASDTQYF. The CDR3 DNA reads TGTGCCAGCAGTAACCGACTAGCGGGGGGGGCCTCAGATACGCAGTATTTT.